The 3 T cell receptor beta chains reported below all come from one sample, sequenced in a study of T cells in Graves' hyperthyroidism and ophthalmopathy. It was RNA transcripts that yielded the amplified TCR beta CDR3 regions. First-round RT-PCR of the TCR CDR3 relied on the HTBI primer set. TCRdb fed the multiplex PCR reads into MiXCR, producing one record per CDR3 protein. The data hold hundreds of thousands of distinct CDR3 sequences, with roughly a sixth observed a single time. The sequenced sample was blood. Source of these receptors: a woman aged 45-65 years with Graves' hyperthyroidism that later progressed to Graves' ophthalmopathy.

The J gene is TRBJ2-1, the V gene TRBV19; D is unclear. V was trimmed by 10 bases and J by 3 bases, leaving 16 bases between them. From germline, CDR1 is LNHDA and CDR2 SQIVND (reference sequence). This CDR3 has 14 residues. The CDR3 protein is CATLPTPGYNEQFF. The CDR3 DNA sequence: TGTGCCACGCTCCCGACGCCAGGCTACAATGAGCAGTTCTTC.

This clonotype was counted many times. This rearrangement joins TRBV12-3 or TRBV12-4 to TRBJ2-7, with D maybe TRBD2 (6 bases). V lost 3 bases and J 6 bases, leaving 24 bases between the germline ends. The CDR3 length is 17 residues. CDR3 protein: CASSFSGLSRGFGEQYF. Written as DNA, the CDR3 is TGTGCCAGCAGTTTTTCTGGACTAAGTCGGGGGTTCGGCGAGCAGTACTTC.

This clonotype was seen more than once but under ten times. The junction departs from germline at one end; a sequencing error may be responsible. Here the CDR3 DNA reads TGTGCCAGCAGCATAGCCCGTGGCCAAGAGACCCAGTACTTC. Its translation: CASSIARGQETQYF. This chain links TRBV7-9 with TRBJ2-5; D uncertain. The CDR3 runs to 14 residues. Germline CDR1 reads SEHNR; CDR2 reads FQNEAQ (reference sequence).